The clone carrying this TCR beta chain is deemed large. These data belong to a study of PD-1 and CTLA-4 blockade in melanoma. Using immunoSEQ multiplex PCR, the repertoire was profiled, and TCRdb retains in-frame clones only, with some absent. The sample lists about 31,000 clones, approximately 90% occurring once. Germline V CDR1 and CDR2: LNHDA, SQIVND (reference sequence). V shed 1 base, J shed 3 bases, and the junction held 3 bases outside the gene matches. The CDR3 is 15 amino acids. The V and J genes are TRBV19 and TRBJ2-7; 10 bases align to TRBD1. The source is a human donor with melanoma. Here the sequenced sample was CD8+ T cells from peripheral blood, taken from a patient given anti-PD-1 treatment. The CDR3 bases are TGTGCCAGTAGTATAGCCCGGGACAGGGGCTACGAGCAGTACTTC. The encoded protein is CASSIARDRGYEQYF. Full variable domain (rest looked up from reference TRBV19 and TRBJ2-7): DGGITQSPKYLFRKEGQNVTLSCEQNLNHDAMYWYRQDPGQGLRLIYYSQIVNDFQKGDIAEGYSVSREKKESFPLTVTSAQKNPTAFYLCASSIARDRGYEQYFGPGTRLTVT.